The clone carrying this T cell receptor (beta chain) was seen once. Its antigen is unknown. The PCR contained 60 Vbeta and 13 Jbeta primers. Method: immunoSEQ multiplex PCR; TCRdb's copy keeps in-frame clones and lacks some. The sample records under 150,000 clones, 74% being singletons. The length of the CDR3 is 15 residues. V lost 4 bases to trimming and J lost 5 bases; unmatched junction nucleotides: 5. Germline values: CDR1 MNHNY, CDR2 SVGAGI (reference sequence). The data were taken from a study of cytomegalovirus exposure and HLA in healthy donors. About the research overall: Approximately 80 million unique TCRs, all from HLA-typed donors, were included in an early release of the data.

Study results and limitations: Versus the roughly 690-donor mean, an Asian-associated ancestry cluster reportedly showed fewer N-insertions in a later analysis. When presence/absence was analysed, sequencing depth was taken to be roughly uniform across donors. Immune exposure information available was restricted to CMV serostatus.

This clonotype was sampled from a woman between 40 and 50 years old in good health and CMV-seropositive. The sample was PBMCs. This chain links TRBV6-6 with TRBJ1-2; 12 nucleotides agree with TRBD1. The CDR3 DNA reads TGTGCCAGCAGTTCCGGGACAGGGGGCTTGTATGGCTACACCTTC. It codes for CASSSGTGGLYGYTF.